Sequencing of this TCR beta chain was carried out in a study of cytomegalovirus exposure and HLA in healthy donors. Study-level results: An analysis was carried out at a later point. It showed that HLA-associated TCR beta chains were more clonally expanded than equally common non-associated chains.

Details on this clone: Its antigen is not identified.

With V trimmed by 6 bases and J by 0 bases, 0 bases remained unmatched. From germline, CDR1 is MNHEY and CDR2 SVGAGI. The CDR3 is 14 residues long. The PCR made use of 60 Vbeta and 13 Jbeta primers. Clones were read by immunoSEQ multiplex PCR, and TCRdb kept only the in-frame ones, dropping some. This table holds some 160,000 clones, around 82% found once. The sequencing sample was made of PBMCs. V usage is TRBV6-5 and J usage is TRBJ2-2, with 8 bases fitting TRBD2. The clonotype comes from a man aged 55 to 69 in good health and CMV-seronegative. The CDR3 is CASRLAANTGELFF. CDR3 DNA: TGTGCCAGCAGACTAGCGGCGAACACCGGGGAGCTGTTTTTT.